One sample yielded the 27 T cell receptor beta chains listed below, sequenced in a study of CD8 T cells in Susac syndrome. RNA, at roughly 0.5 to 1 ug, was reverse transcribed with random hexamers. TCRdb itself ran the immunoSEQ multiplex PCR reads through MiXCR, one entry per CDR3 protein. The profile covers hundreds of thousands of distinct CDR3 sequences, with more than 75% appearing a single time and around 0.11% taken by the ten largest. Sequencing used CD8+ T cells from PBMCs. Receptors originate from a human donor with multiple sclerosis.

This chain joins TRBV10-3 and TRBJ2-5, with D perhaps assigned TRBD1 or TRBD2 (5 bases each). CDR3 length: 13 amino acids. Germline V gives CDR1 ENHRY, CDR2 SYGVKD. The V and J ends lost 5 bases and 4 bases respectively, with 11 bases between them. CDR3 bases: TGTGCCATCAGTTATTCGGGGACAGAGACCCAGTACTTC. It yields the protein CAISYSGTETQYF.

V and J are TRBV28 and TRBJ2-7; the match to TRBD1 covers 9 bases. V lost 3 bases, J lost 2 bases, and 8 bases stayed unmatched. The germline gives CDR1 MDHEN, CDR2 SYDVKM. This CDR3 has 16 amino acids. This chain's CDR3 is CASSFQPGQGAYEQYF. Here the CDR3 DNA reads TGTGCCAGCAGTTTCCAACCGGGACAGGGTGCCTACGAGCAGTACTTC.

The chain joins TRBV6-2 or TRBV6-3 to TRBJ2-7, with D possibly being TRBD1 (5 bases). The germline V gene has CDR1 MNHEY and CDR2 SVGEGT. V was shortened by 0 bases and J by 3 bases, with 9 bases between the two germline ends. The CDR3 runs to 14 residues. CDR3 nucleotides: TGTGCCAGCAGTTACTCAGGGGCCGACTACGAGCAGTACTTC. Its protein product is CASSYSGADYEQYF.

The rearrangement joins TRBV27 to TRBJ1-4; possible D gene TRBD1, 5 bases. V was cut by 5 bases and J by 8 bases, with 15 bases left in between. This CDR3 has 14 amino acids. CDR1 and CDR2 from the germline V gene are MNHEY and SMNVEV (reference sequence). CDR3 coding DNA: TGTGCCAGCAGTACCAGGGAGGCTCGGGAAAAACTGTTTTTT. It specifies CASSTREAREKLFF. The complete variable domain, with remaining parts taken from reference TRBV27 and TRBJ1-4, reads EAQVTQNPRYLITVTGKKLTVTCSQNMNHEYMSWYRQDPGLGLRQIYYSMNVEVTDKGDVPEGYKVSRKEKRNFPLILESPSPNQTSLYFCASSTREAREKLFFGSGTQLSVL.

This clonotype was counted once. J is TRBJ2-4 and V is TRBV4-1, with 11 bases lining up with TRBD1. Germline V CDR1 and CDR2: MGHRA, YSYEKL. The junction had 8 bases not matched to a gene; V was cut back by 2 bases and J by 5 bases. The CDR3 extends over 17 amino acids. CDR3 nucleotides: TGCGCCAGCAGCCAAAAGGACAGGGGGCGATTCGAAAACATTCAGTACTTC. It yields the protein CASSQKDRGRFENIQYF.

Only a few counts were recorded for this clonotype. The V and J genes are TRBV27 and TRBJ2-7; D possibly corresponds to TRBD2 (5 bases). The germline gives CDR1 MNHEY, CDR2 SMNVEV (reference sequence). This CDR3 is 13 amino acids long. V was shortened by 3 bases and J by 4 bases, with 10 bases between the two germline ends. Here the CDR3 reads CASSFGLAYEQYF. The DNA for the CDR3 is TGTGCCAGCAGTTTTGGCCTAGCTTACGAGCAGTACTTC.

The rearrangement uses TRBV9 and TRBJ1-1; D uncertain. The CDR3 is 13 residues long. V was pared by 4 bases and J by 4 bases, with 11 bases between. CDR1 SGDLS and CDR2 YYNGEE come from the germline V gene. CDR3 loop: CASSYSPGTEAFF. The DNA of the CDR3 is TGTGCCAGCAGCTACAGCCCCGGCACTGAAGCTTTCTTT. The complete variable domain, with remaining parts taken from reference TRBV9 and TRBJ1-1, reads DSGVTQTPKHLITATGQRVTLRCSPRSGDLSVYWYQQSLDQGLQFLIQYYNGEERAKGNILERFSAQQFPDLHSELNLSSLELGDSALYFCASSYSPGTEAFFGQGTRLTVV.

This clonotype was seen only once. The rearrangement uses TRBV27 and TRBJ2-1; TRBD1 agrees at 7 bases. Germline CDR1 MNHEY, CDR2 SMNVEV (reference sequence). Trimming removed 5 bases from V and 3 bases from J; junction bases left unmatched: 4. There are 14 residues in the CDR3. CDR3 amino acids: CASSAGGYYNEQFF. CDR3 sequence (DNA): TGTGCCAGCAGTGCAGGGGGTTACTACAATGAGCAGTTCTTC.

The V call is TRBV6-5, the J call TRBJ2-1; D gene uncertain. The CDR3 is made up of 14 amino acids. V was pared by 1 base and J by 6 bases, with 10 bases between. Germline CDR1 reads MNHEY; CDR2 reads SVGAGI. The CDR3 sequence is CASSYFSDANEQFF. The CDR3 nucleotides read TGTGCCAGCAGTTACTTTTCGGATGCCAATGAGCAGTTCTTC.

V usage is TRBV7-9 and J usage is TRBJ2-5; D is uncertain. The germline V gene encodes CDR1 SEHNR and CDR2 FQNEAQ (reference sequence). The CDR3 has 13 amino acids. V was clipped by 5 bases and J by 2 bases, with 9 bases between them. The CDR3 reads CASSQSYQETQYF. CDR3 sequence (DNA): TGTGCCAGCAGCCAAAGCTATCAAGAGACCCAGTACTTC.

J is TRBJ2-3 and V is TRBV6-5, with a tentative D call TRBD2 (7 bases). The CDR3 is made up of 15 amino acids. In germline, CDR1 is MNHEY, CDR2 SVGAGI. Trimming shortened V by 5 bases and J by 3 bases, and 15 bases separated the two germline ends. The CDR3 DNA follows: TGTGCCAGCAGTGACCGCGGGGGCTGGACAGATACGCAGTATTTT. Its translation is CASSDRGGWTDTQYF.

The chain couples TRBV10-3 to TRBJ2-3, with D perhaps matching TRBD2 (5 bases). The germline V gene encodes CDR1 ENHRY and CDR2 SYGVKD. The CDR3 has 15 amino acids. Trimming cost V 3 bases and J 0 bases, with 10 bases left between them. The CDR3 bases are TGTGCCATCAGTGACAGCGGCCCTAGCACAGATACGCAGTATTTT. Protein product: CAISDSGPSTDTQYF.

This chain joins TRBV3-1 and TRBJ2-1; D tentatively reads TRBD1 or TRBD2 (5 bases each). CDR1 is LGHDT, CDR2 YNNKEL, per germline (reference sequence). The CDR3 extends over 16 amino acids. V gave up 5 bases and J gave up 5 bases, with 19 bases separating them. The CDR3 coding sequence is TGTGCCAGCAGCTCTCTTGAGGGGCGTTCACACAATGAGCAGTTCTTC. Its translation: CASSSLEGRSHNEQFF.

This clonotype was seen only once. The chain couples TRBV19 to TRBJ2-7; D possibly corresponds to TRBD1 (5 bases). The CDR3 has 15 amino acids. Germline V gene data show CDR1 as LNHDA and CDR2 as SQIVND (reference sequence). V lost 5 bases, J lost 3 bases, and 17 bases lay in between. CDR3 DNA: TGTGCCAGTAGTTGGTCGGCGGAGACAGTCTACGAGCAGTACTTC. This gives the protein CASSWSAETVYEQYF.

For the CDR3, the DNA is TGTGCCAGCAGTTTCGGTCCCCTAGGGACCCAGTACTTC. Its protein is CASSFGPLGTQYF. This sequence joins TRBV27 and TRBJ2-5, with D uncertain. Germline loops: CDR1 MNHEY, CDR2 SMNVEV (reference sequence). The length of the CDR3 is 13 residues. V was trimmed by 3 bases and J by 7 bases, leaving 12 bases between them.

This clonotype showed up just a few times. The gene calls are TRBV2 and TRBJ2-5, with D maybe TRBD1 (5 bases). This CDR3 region has 15 residues. Germline lookup yields CDR1 SNHLY and CDR2 FYNNEI. V gave up 1 base and J gave up 6 bases, with 15 bases separating them. The chain's CDR3 is CASSEGQGAQKTQYF. The CDR3 nucleotides are TGTGCCAGCAGTGAAGGCCAGGGTGCACAGAAGACCCAGTACTTC.

This chain joins TRBV12-3 or TRBV12-4 and TRBJ2-1; 8 bases are a match to TRBD2. V was clipped by 6 bases and J by 6 bases; unmatched bases: 7. The CDR3 covers 14 residues. CDR3 bases: TGTGCCAGCAGAAACAGCGGGGGCCCCAATGAGCAGTTCTTC. Translated: CASRNSGGPNEQFF.

The V gene is TRBV27, the J gene TRBJ2-5, with a possible D match to TRBD2 (6 bases). CDR3 length equals 15 residues. V lost 8 bases and J 3 bases, leaving 19 bases between the germline ends. CDR1 is MNHEY and CDR2 is SMNVEV in the germline V gene (reference sequence). The CDR3, as DNA: TGTGCCAGCTCCTCACCTAGCGACACCAAAGAGACCCAGTACTTC. Its translation is CASSSPSDTKETQYF.

The rearrangement joins TRBV14 to TRBJ2-6; D gene ambiguous. There are 15 residues in the CDR3. Germline CDR1 SGHDN, CDR2 FVKESK. The V end was cut by 0 bases, the J end by 2 bases, with 5 bases between. The CDR3 bases are TGTGCCAGCAGCCAAGATCCCCCTGGGGCCAACGTCCTGACTTTC. It codes for CASSQDPPGANVLTF.

The genes are TRBV3-1 and TRBJ2-1; D possibly corresponds to TRBD2 (6 bases). Germline V gene data show CDR1 as LGHDT and CDR2 as YNNKEL (reference sequence). Deletions cut 2 bases from V and 1 base from J, with 12 bases between. The CDR3 extends over 16 amino acids. The chain's CDR3 is CASSQRHGTSYNEQFF. The CDR3 bases are TGTGCCAGCAGCCAACGCCACGGGACTTCCTACAATGAGCAGTTCTTC.

The rearrangement uses TRBV5-1 and TRBJ1-4; D is unclear. This CDR3 has 14 amino acids. Germline V gene lookup returns CDR1 SGHRS and CDR2 YFSETQ. The V and J ends lost 2 bases and 5 bases respectively, with 10 bases between them. CDR3 sequence reads: CASSFGLGNEKLFF. The CDR3 nucleotides read TGCGCCAGCAGCTTTGGGCTAGGGAATGAAAAACTGTTTTTT.

The chain carries TRBV27 and TRBJ2-2; the D call may be TRBD1 or TRBD2 (5 bases each). The CDR3 totals 13 residues. V lost 8 bases to trimming and J lost 5 bases, with 12 bases between them. Germline loops: CDR1 MNHEY, CDR2 SMNVEV (reference sequence). CDR3 in DNA: TGTGCCAGCGGAACGGGGCGGACCGGGGAGCTGTTTTTT. The encoded protein is CASGTGRTGELFF.

This clonotype has a handful of counts. V usage is TRBV9 and J usage is TRBJ1-4, with 12 bases identical to TRBD1. Germline V CDR1 and CDR2: SGDLS, YYNGEE. The CDR3 sequence is 15 residues long. J was trimmed by 7 bases and V by 2 bases; bases with no gene match: 3. The CDR3, as DNA: TGTGCCAGCAGCGTGGGACAGGGGGCTGGTGAAAAACTGTTTTTT. Its protein product is CASSVGQGAGEKLFF.

The V call is TRBV7-9, the J call TRBJ2-7, with D unclear. The CDR3 has 14 amino acids. The germline CDR1 and CDR2 sequences are SEHNR and FQNEAQ (reference sequence). V lost 5 bases and J 1 base, leaving 12 bases between the germline ends. The chain's CDR3 is CASSPLIRSYEQYF. Written as DNA, the CDR3 is TGTGCCAGCAGCCCCCTGATTCGTTCCTACGAGCAGTACTTC.

CDR3: CASSVAGRAVNSPLHF. CDR3 DNA: TGCGCCAGCAGTGTGGCAGGGAGGGCCGTGAATTCACCCCTCCACTTT. This sequence joins TRBV10-2 and TRBJ1-6; D perhaps matches TRBD1 (5 bases). The V end lost 4 bases, the J end lost 7 bases, and 17 bases lay between the germline ends. Germline V CDR1 and CDR2: WSHSY, SAAADI. CDR3 length equals 16 residues.

This clonotype was counted only a few times. CDR3 residues: CASSFRSANTGELFF. CDR3 coding DNA: TGTGCCAGCAGCTTCCGGAGTGCGAACACCGGGGAGCTGTTTTTT. V gene TRBV7-9 combines with J gene TRBJ2-2; D is undetermined. V shed 3 bases and J shed 0 bases, with 8 bases lying between them. This CDR3 region has 15 residues. The germline V gene has CDR1 SEHNR and CDR2 FQNEAQ (reference sequence). Using reference TRBV7-9 and TRBJ2-2 for the parts outside the CDR3, the full variable domain is DTGVSQNPRHKITKRGQNVTFRCDPISEHNRLYWYRQTLGQGPEFLTYFQNEAQLEKSRLLSDRFSAERPKGSFSTLEIQRTEQGDSAMYLCASSFRSANTGELFFGEGSRLTVL.

The CDR3 loop reads CASSSMRTSGRGDTQYF. Written as DNA, the CDR3 is TGTGCCAGCAGCTCTATGAGGACTAGCGGGAGAGGGGATACGCAGTATTTT. The rearrangement joins TRBV7-2 to TRBJ2-3; 13 nucleotides agree with TRBD2. Germline V gene sequence: CDR1 SGHTA, CDR2 FQGNSA. The CDR3 sequence is 17 residues long. After removal of 4 bases from V and 6 bases from J, the junction contained 10 bases not matched to a gene.